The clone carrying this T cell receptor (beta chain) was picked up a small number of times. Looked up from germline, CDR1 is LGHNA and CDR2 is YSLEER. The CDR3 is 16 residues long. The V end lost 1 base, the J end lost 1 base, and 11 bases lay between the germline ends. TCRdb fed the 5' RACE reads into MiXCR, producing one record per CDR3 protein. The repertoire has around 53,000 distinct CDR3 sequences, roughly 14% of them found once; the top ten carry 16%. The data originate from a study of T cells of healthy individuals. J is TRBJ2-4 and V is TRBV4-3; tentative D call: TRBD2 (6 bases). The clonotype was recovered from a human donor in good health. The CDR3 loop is CASSQGRRGAKNIQYF. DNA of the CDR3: TGCGCCAGCAGCCAAGGAAGGAGGGGCGCCAAAAACATTCAGTACTTC.